The rows below give T cell receptor beta chains drawn from one sample of a study of early T cells in non-severe SARS-CoV-2 infection. MiXCR, run by TCRdb on the 5' RACE reads, gives a single entry per CDR3 protein. Of about 56,000 distinct CDR3 sequences in the sample, approximately 15% are singletons; the top ten hold approximately 4%. Sequencing was performed on whole blood, taken at baseline. These receptors originate from an adult who was a healthcare worker with PCR-confirmed SARS-CoV-2 infection or an uninfected control (not recorded which). Both conserved end residues are part of each CDR3. The D gene is left open where the match is weak. The size of a clone is reported for some rows only, either as once, few or many, or as a class for expanded clones.

len,v_gene,d_gene,j_gene,abundance,CDR3nt,CDR3aa
12,TRBV18,.,TRBJ2-2,.,TGTGCCAGCTCACCGGTCTCCGGGGAGCTGTTTTTT,CASSPVSGELFF
16,TRBV7-9,TRBD1,TRBJ2-7,.,TGTGCCAGCAGCGGGAGGCCGGGACAGGGGGCTAACGAGCAGTACTTC,CASSGRPGQGANEQYF
15,TRBV6-2/TRBV6-3,.,TRBJ1-2,few,TGTGCCAGCACCGAACACTCCTCGGGAGGGTTTGGCTACACCTTC,CASTEHSSGGFGYTF
14,TRBV7-8,TRBD2,TRBJ2-7,many,TGTGCCAGCAGCCCACGACTAGCGGGAAACGAGCAGTACTTC,CASSPRLAGNEQYF
13,TRBV12-5,.,TRBJ1-4,.,TGTGCTAGTGGTGGAGGGTCGTCTGAAAAACTATTTTTT,CASGGGSSEKLFF
13,TRBV7-8,.,TRBJ2-7,many,TGTGCCAGCAGCTTGGACAGCTCCTACGAGCAGTACTTC,CASSLDSSYEQYF
12,TRBV20-1,.,TRBJ2-7,.,TGCAGTGCTAGTTCCGCGGCCTACGAGCAGTACTTC,CSASSAAYEQYF
15,TRBV18,.,TRBJ1-1,.,TGTGCCAGCTCGGACCAGGGTTTTATGAACACTGAAGCTTTCTTT,CASSDQGFMNTEAFF
16,TRBV5-1,TRBD2,TRBJ2-3,few,TGCGCCAGCAGCAGCTTAGCGGGGGGGTACACAGATACGCAGTATTTT,CASSSLAGGYTDTQYF
15,TRBV20-1,TRBD2,TRBJ2-7,many,TGCAGTGCTAGATCAATCGGCGGGGGGGCCTACGAGCAGTACTTC,CSARSIGGGAYEQYF
15,TRBV7-9,.,TRBJ2-2,.,TGTGCCGCGCTCATTTTAGGGGCGAACACCGGGGAGCTGTTTTTT,CAALILGANTGELFF
15,TRBV19,TRBD2,TRBJ2-1,few,TGTGCCAGTAGTATACGTAGCGGGGGGGCCAATGAGCAGTTCTTC,CASSIRSGGANEQFF
15,TRBV12-3/TRBV12-4,.,TRBJ2-5,medium-sized,TGTGCCAGCAGTTTAGGGCAGGGCGATCAAGAGACCCAGTACTTC,CASSLGQGDQETQYF
18,TRBV27,TRBD1,TRBJ1-3,few,TGTGCCAGCAGTTTATACCCTGGGACAGGGGGATTTGGAAACACCATATATTTT,CASSLYPGTGGFGNTIYF
19,TRBV7-9,TRBD2,TRBJ2-7,many,TGTGCCAGCAGCGAAAGTCGCTTTCTTGGGAGGGTTTTATTCTACGAGCAGTACTTC,CASSESRFLGRVLFYEQYF
14,TRBV19,.,TRBJ2-2,many,TGTGCCACAACGACAAACCCGAACACCGGGGAGCTGTTTTTT,CATTTNPNTGELFF
12,TRBV7-8,.,TRBJ2-5,few,TGTGCCAGTCGGAAGTACCAAGAGACCCAGTACTTC,CASRKYQETQYF
13,TRBV6-1,.,TRBJ1-2,few,TGTGCCAGCAGCCCCGAAGAGGGCTATGGCTACACCTTC,CASSPEEGYGYTF
18,TRBV20-1,TRBD2,TRBJ2-7,.,TGCAGTGCTAGGGAACTAGCGGGAGACTATTTAAGCTCCTACGAGCAGTACTTC,CSARELAGDYLSSYEQYF
14,TRBV5-1,TRBD2,TRBJ2-3,.,TGCGCCAGCAGAGGGACTAGCGGCACAGATACGCAGTATTTT,CASRGTSGTDTQYF
15,TRBV7-6,.,TRBJ2-2,.,TGTGCCAGCGAGCTTTTGGGGGCGCGTAGCGGGGAGCTGTTTTTT,CASELLGARSGELFF
13,TRBV6-5,.,TRBJ1-1,few,TGTGCCAGCCGGTTCTTCTTGGACACTGAAGCTTTCTTT,CASRFFLDTEAFF
13,TRBV7-9,.,TRBJ2-5,few,TGTGCCAGCACTTTTCGGGAAAAAGAGACCCAGTACTTC,CASTFREKETQYF
15,TRBV15,TRBD1,TRBJ2-7,.,TGTGCCACCAGCAGGGGACAGGGGGCGCGTAACGAGCAGTACTTC,CATSRGQGARNEQYF
14,TRBV29-1,TRBD2,TRBJ2-1,.,TGCAGCGTCTACCTTAGCGGGAGGTCAGATGAGCAGTTCTTC,CSVYLSGRSDEQFF
14,TRBV11-2,.,TRBJ2-7,many,TGTGCCAGCAGCTTACTCCGCGGGGCGGGGGAGCAGTACTTC,CASSLLRGAGEQYF
17,TRBV10-1,TRBD1,TRBJ2-3,.,TGCGCCAGCAGTGAGGATTTGACAGGGGGTCTAGCAGATACGCAGTATTTT,CASSEDLTGGLADTQYF
16,TRBV27,TRBD2,TRBJ2-3,.,TGTGCCAGCAGTATGACTAGCGGACGATACACAGATACGCAGTATTTT,CASSMTSGRYTDTQYF